This paragraph covers one TCR beta chain sequence. Its antigen is unidentified. 13 Jbeta primers and 60 Vbeta primers were used for the PCR. TCRdb's copy holds only in-frame clones and misses some; the assay was immunoSEQ multiplex PCR. Here the sample spans about 190,000 clones, around 80% being singletons. The data derive from a study of cytomegalovirus exposure and HLA in healthy donors. Study-wide results and caveats: CMV serostatus stood as the only immune exposure information on hand. Listed as cytomegalovirus-associated were approximately 160 TCR beta chains. According to an earlier analysis, most TCR beta V segments yielded productive rearrangements about 90% or about 30% of the time.

The CDR3 extends over 14 amino acids. Germline CDR1 reads SGHRS; CDR2 reads YFSETQ. Trimming removed 4 bases at V and 9 bases at J, with 16 bases between. The chain links TRBV5-1 to TRBJ1-4, with no clear D. This sequence was found in a woman between 18 and 29 years old in good health and CMV-seronegative. Source material: PBMCs. The CDR3 coding sequence is TGCGCCAGCAGCCTTCTGGCCAGCGGTAAAAAACTGTTTTTT. It translates to CASSLLASGKKLFF.